This entry lists 7 T cell receptor beta chains sequenced from one sample in a study of blood T cell repertoires in COVID-19. Produced via immunoSEQ multiplex PCR; TCRdb's table is partial and in-frame only. The repertoire has roughly 300,000 clones, around 87% of them found once; the top ten carry around 7.8%. Sample: peripheral blood. Source of these receptors: a woman aged 45-59 years who had recovered from COVID-19.

The chain carries TRBV2 and TRBJ2-1; 7 nucleotides align to TRBD1. V lost 6 bases, J lost 5 bases, and 4 bases stayed unmatched. The CDR3 extends over 13 amino acids. Germline CDR1 is SNHLY and CDR2 is FYNNEI. The CDR3 spells CASSRDSNNEQFF. Here the CDR3 DNA reads TGTGCCAGCAGCCGGGACAGCAACAATGAGCAGTTCTTC.

The chain employs TRBV6-5 and TRBJ1-2; weak D call: TRBD1 (5 bases). Trimming stripped 6 bases from V and 2 bases from J, with 13 bases between. The CDR3 loop spans 14 amino acids. Germline CDR1 and CDR2: MNHEY and SVGAGI. The CDR3 spells CASRKRGTNYGYTF. The CDR3 nucleotides read TGTGCCAGCAGAAAACGGGGGACCAACTATGGCTACACCTTC.

This chain connects TRBV18 to TRBJ2-1, with 11 bases aligning to TRBD2. V lost 2 bases and J lost 8; bases outside the gene matches: 8. The CDR3 runs 16 residues. The germline CDR1 and CDR2 sequences are KGHSH and LQKENI. CDR3 DNA: TGTGCCAGCTCACCAAGGCTAGCGGGGGGTGCGGATGAGCAGTTCTTC. It codes for CASSPRLAGGADEQFF.

The rearrangement links TRBV28 to TRBJ2-2, with D perhaps TRBD2 (6 bases). This CDR3 spans 15 amino acids. Between the trimmed V and J ends, which lost 4 bases and 6 bases, there was a span of 15 bases. Germline values: CDR1 MDHEN, CDR2 SYDVKM. The CDR3 region has the DNA TGTGCCAGCAGTTCGCCCGCCGGGAGAGCCGGGGAGCTGTTTTTT. It translates to CASSSPAGRAGELFF.

The chain links TRBV5-1 to TRBJ1-4; D is uncertain. The V gene's germline CDR1 is SGHRS and CDR2 YFSETQ. The V and J ends lost 4 bases and 8 bases respectively, with 24 bases between them. CDR3 length equals 17 residues. The CDR3 DNA is TGCGCCAGCAGCCCCTCCCCCGTGGGCGCGCTCTCGGAAAAACTGTTTTTT. This encodes CASSPSPVGALSEKLFF.

CDR3 loop: CASSYFGGANTGELFF. CDR3 nucleotides: TGTGCCAGCAGTTACTTTGGCGGGGCGAACACCGGGGAGCTGTTTTTT. The gene calls are TRBV6-2 or TRBV6-3 and TRBJ2-2, with D possibly being TRBD2 (6 bases). The CDR3 contains 16 residues. Deletions cut 1 base from V and 0 bases from J, with 9 bases between. Germline V lookup: CDR1 MNHEY, CDR2 SVGEGT.

This chain uses TRBV30 with TRBJ2-2; TRBD1 might be the D (5 bases). V shed 0 bases and J shed 4 bases, with 9 bases lying between them. Per germline, CDR1 GTSNPN and CDR2 SVGIG (reference sequence). This CDR3 spans 14 amino acids. CDR3 DNA: TGTGCCTGGAGTGTCTCAGGGATCACCGGGGAGCTGTTTTTT. It codes for CAWSVSGITGELFF.